Listed below are T cell receptor beta chains from one sample, sequenced in a study of blood T cell repertoires in COVID-19. Only in-frame clones appear in the TCRdb table, and some are missing; sequencing was by immunoSEQ multiplex PCR. This table has hundreds of thousands of clones, 70% to 90% appearing once. Sequencing input: peripheral blood. These receptors came from a woman in her forties or fifties with COVID-19, enrolled during active disease. The CDR3 runs from the conserved cysteine through the conserved F or W. The D gene is left open where the match is weak. Clone size is shown for a subset of rows, as once, few, many or a class of expanded clone.

>TRBV7-9|TRBJ2-1|NA|NA
CASSLGAQVIRKDEQFF
TGTGCCAGCAGCCTAGGCGCCCAGGTAATACGCAAGGATGAGCAGTTCTTC
>TRBV12-5|TRBJ2-5|TRBD1|NA
CASGPPGTGQETQYF
TGTGCTAGTGGTCCGCCCGGGACAGGCCAAGAGACCCAGTACTTC
>TRBV5-5|TRBJ2-7|NA|NA
CASSLYVSALRSSVEQYF
TGTGCCAGCAGCTTGTACGTCTCTGCTCTCCGTAGTTCTGTCGAGCAGTACTTC
>TRBV5-1|TRBJ1-1|NA|NA
CASSSTLDSLNTEAFF
TGCGCCAGCAGCTCGACACTGGACAGCTTGAACACTGAAGCTTTCTTT
>TRBV10-3|TRBJ1-2|TRBD1|NA
CAARGDSEYGYTF
TGTGCCGCTCGTGGGGACAGCGAATATGGCTACACCTTC
>TRBV19|TRBJ2-2|TRBD1|NA
CASSTARQGAPGELFF
TGTGCCAGTAGTACCGCGAGACAGGGGGCGCCCGGGGAGCTGTTTTTT
>TRBV6-5|TRBJ1-1|TRBD1|NA
CASTSTGQGPEAFF
TGTGCCAGCACCTCCACCGGACAGGGGCCTGAAGCTTTCTTT
>TRBV4-2|TRBJ1-1|NA|NA
CASSQDRPTSRNTEAFF
TGTGCCAGCAGCCAAGACAGACCGACATCTCGGAACACTGAAGCTTTCTTT
>TRBV9|TRBJ1-3|NA|NA
CASSVYGASGNTIYF
TGTGCCAGCAGCGTATATGGGGCCTCTGGAAACACCATATATTTT
>TRBV30|TRBJ1-5|NA|few
CAWRRRASNQPQHF
TGTGCCTGGAGACGCAGGGCTAGCAATCAGCCCCAGCATTTT
>TRBV12-3/TRBV12-4|TRBJ1-2|TRBD1|NA
CASNRGRDYGYTF
TGTGCCAGCAACAGGGGGCGCGACTATGGCTACACCTTC
>TRBV6-5|TRBJ1-5|NA|NA
CASRRGNQPQHF
TGTGCCAGCAGACGGGGGAATCAGCCCCAGCATTTT
>TRBV11-2|TRBJ1-2|NA|NA
CASSLGVGGAKGYTF
TGTGCCAGCAGCTTAGGGGTAGGGGGGGCGAAAGGCTACACCTTC
>TRBV29-1|TRBJ1-1|TRBD1|NA
CSVRGTGDTEAFF
TGCAGCGTGAGGGGAACAGGGGACACTGAAGCTTTCTTT
>TRBV30|TRBJ2-7|NA|NA
CAWAKGGEQYF
TGTGCCTGGGCCAAAGGGGGCGAGCAGTACTTC
>TRBV9|TRBJ2-1|NA|few
CASSTDSYYNEQFF
TGTGCCAGCAGCACAGACAGTTACTACAATGAGCAGTTCTTC
>TRBV18|TRBJ2-5|NA|NA
CASSPPMAQETQYF
TGTGCCAGCTCACCACCAATGGCTCAAGAGACCCAGTACTTC
>TRBV2|TRBJ2-3|TRBD2|NA
CASRLAGGTDTQYF
TGTGCCAGCAGGCTAGCGGGGGGCACAGATACGCAGTATTTT
>TRBV27|TRBJ2-7|TRBD1|NA
CASSFLGQGAYEQYF
TGTGCCAGCAGTTTTTTGGGACAGGGGGCCTACGAGCAGTACTTC
>TRBV28|TRBJ1-3|NA|NA
CASSLWQNHGDTIYF
TGTGCCAGCAGTTTATGGCAAAACCACGGGGACACCATATATTTT
>TRBV13|TRBJ2-3|TRBD2|NA
CASTSGGADTQYF
TGTGCCAGCACAAGCGGGGGGGCCGATACGCAGTATTTT
>TRBV5-1|TRBJ2-5|TRBD1|NA
CASSLVGTDIQETQYF
TGCGCCAGCAGCTTGGTGGGGACAGATATCCAAGAGACCCAGTACTTC
>TRBV9|TRBJ2-7|TRBD1|NA
CASSAGGSGEQYF
TGTGCCAGCAGCGCAGGGGGCTCTGGGGAGCAGTACTTC
>TRBV5-4|TRBJ2-7|NA|NA
CASSQTGTSYEQYF
TGTGCCAGCAGTCAAACCGGGACTTCCTACGAGCAGTACTTC
>TRBV12-5|TRBJ2-7|TRBD1|once
CASGSPLGQGPHEQYF
TGTGCTAGTGGTTCCCCGCTGGGACAGGGCCCCCACGAGCAGTACTTC
>TRBV18|TRBJ2-7|NA|NA
CASSPPAQYGEQYF
TGTGCCAGCTCACCACCAGCACAGTATGGCGAGCAGTACTTC
>TRBV27|TRBJ2-3|TRBD2|NA
CASRARTSGGLRAQYF
TGTGCCAGCAGGGCTCGGACTAGCGGGGGGCTGCGAGCGCAGTATTTT
>TRBV30|TRBJ1-1|NA|NA
CAWSVGGTGNTEAFF
TGTGCCTGGAGTGTCGGGGGTACGGGGAACACTGAAGCTTTCTTT
>TRBV14|TRBJ2-1|NA|NA
CASSPGSSYNEQFF
TGTGCCAGCAGCCCGGGGAGCTCCTACAATGAGCAGTTCTTC
>TRBV11-2|TRBJ1-3|NA|NA
CASSLLAGNTIYF
TGTGCCAGCAGCTTACTTGCGGGAAACACCATATATTTT